One sample yielded the 10 T cell receptor beta chains listed below, sequenced in a study of blood T cell repertoires in COVID-19. The repertoire was sequenced with immunoSEQ multiplex PCR; TCRdb's copy has only in-frame clones and lacks some. The repertoire has 150,000 or so clones, about four fifths of them found once; the top ten carry around 28%. Sequencing used peripheral blood. The receptors stem from an older woman with acute or convalescent COVID-19.

The CDR3 here is CASSLASANYGYTF. Written as DNA, the CDR3 is TGCGCCAGCAGCTTGGCCTCCGCTAACTATGGCTACACCTTC. The chain joins TRBV5-1 to TRBJ1-2, with D unclear. Per the germline V gene, CDR1 is SGHRS and CDR2 is YFSETQ. This CDR3 contains 14 residues. The ends were cut back, 0 bases at V and 0 bases at J, with 6 bases in the middle.

The chain employs TRBV18 and TRBJ2-7; D remains unclear. Deletions cut 3 bases from V and 2 bases from J, with 5 bases between. Germline assignment: CDR1 KGHSH and CDR2 LQKENI. The CDR3 consists of 12 residues. As DNA, the CDR3 is TGTGCCAGCTCACCCGGTCCCTACGAGCAGTACGTC. Translating it yields CASSPGPYEQYV.

With regard to this clone: This sample also contains other DNA sequences that code for the same CDR3. The chain links TRBV6-5 to TRBJ1-1; 10 bases map to TRBD1. Germline values: CDR1 MNHEY, CDR2 SVGAGI. J was trimmed by 4 bases and V by 7 bases; bases with no gene match: 3. The CDR3 length is 13 residues. CDR3 sequence reads: CASNGQGGTEAFF. CDR3 DNA sequence: TGTGCCAGCAACGGACAGGGGGGCACTGAAGCTTTCTTT.

The genes are TRBV28 and TRBJ1-5; D might be TRBD1 (6 bases). This CDR3 contains 15 residues. Germline CDR1 and CDR2: MDHEN and SYDVKM. V dropped 5 bases and J dropped 0 bases, with 11 bases sitting between them. The CDR3 bases are TGTGCCAGCAGTCGGGAAGGGGGTAGCAATCAGCCCCAGCATTTT. Its protein is CASSREGGSNQPQHF.

The chain links TRBV29-1 to TRBJ1-2; D is unresolved. Trimming took 5 bases from V and 0 from J, leaving 19 bases between them. Germline lookup yields CDR1 SQVTM and CDR2 ANQGSEA. The length of the CDR3 is 16 residues. The CDR3 nucleotides read TGCAGCGTTTTCGGCACCAAGAGAGGTGCTAACTATGGCTACACCTTC. This gives the protein CSVFGTKRGANYGYTF.

The rearrangement uses TRBV27 and TRBJ2-1; D is perhaps TRBD2 (6 bases). Germline V gives CDR1 MNHEY, CDR2 SMNVEV (reference sequence). The CDR3 covers 15 residues. Trimming took off 7 bases at V and 3 bases at J, with 16 bases between the two ends. The CDR3 DNA sequence: TGTGCCAGCAATTATCTCGGGACTGACTACAATGAGCAGTTCTTC. Amino acid sequence: CASNYLGTDYNEQFF.

This chain uses TRBV30 with TRBJ1-2, with TRBD1 matching 8 bases. Germline V CDR1 and CDR2: GTSNPN, SVGIG (reference sequence). The CDR3 extends over 11 amino acids. J gave up 7 bases and V 7 bases, and 5 bases lay outside the gene matches. CDR3 sequence: CAYRQGFGYTF. The CDR3 DNA reads TGTGCCTATAGACAGGGGTTTGGCTACACCTTC.

The chain joins TRBV4-2 to TRBJ1-4; 7 bases align to TRBD1. The germline V gene encodes CDR1 LGHNA and CDR2 YNFKEQ. CDR3 size: 17 residues. With 6 bases clipped from V and 7 bases from J, the junction kept 17 bases outside the gene matches. The CDR3 spells CASRAPPQGDLGEKLFF. The CDR3 DNA is TGTGCCAGCAGGGCCCCGCCCCAGGGGGACTTAGGTGAAAAACTGTTTTTT.

J is TRBJ2-1 and V is TRBV5-1; D unresolved. V gave up 6 bases and J gave up 5 bases, with 15 bases separating them. This CDR3 comprises 14 residues. From germline, CDR1 is SGHRS and CDR2 YFSETQ. This CDR3 reads CASNNLDGHNEQFF. CDR3 in DNA: TGCGCCAGCAACAACCTAGACGGCCACAATGAGCAGTTCTTC.

This rearrangement joins TRBV24-1 to TRBJ2-7; D unresolved. Trimming cost V 3 bases and J 4 bases, with 12 bases left between them. From germline, CDR1 is KGHDR and CDR2 SFDVKD. The CDR3 sequence is 14 residues long. CDR3 bases: TGTGCCACCAGTGATCCTCGACCACAGTACGAGCAGTACTTC. It yields the protein CATSDPRPQYEQYF.